This T cell receptor beta chain was profiled in a study of shared clonotypes between healthy human individuals. CDR3 length: 16 residues. Trimming removed 0 bases at V and 0 bases at J, with 10 bases between. From germline, CDR1 is SGHDT and CDR2 YYEEEE. Findings and limits, study-wide: Expectations were that clonotype sharing among donors would be affected by sequencing depth. In general, naive subsets displayed greater estimated richness than memory subsets did.

As concerns this clone: Its specificity is unknown.

Each of the donors was a healthy adult who was HIV-negative and had not had a recent acute infection or vaccination. The repertoire was sequenced with immunoSEQ multiplex PCR; TCRdb's copy has only in-frame clones and lacks some. The profile covers over a million clones, with more than 75% appearing a single time and 0.5% to 0.6% taken by the ten largest. The TCR sequence derives from a man younger than 35 in good health. Some clones in this sample may be carry-over from other donors' samples. Material: memory CD4+ T cells from PBMCs. Subset noted: CD45RA-negative fraction. The chain recombines TRBV5-6 with TRBJ2-4; D gene ambiguous. CDR3 region: CASSLEPRLAKNIQYF. The CDR3 coding sequence is TGTGCCAGCAGCTTGGAACCCAGGCTAGCCAAAAACATTCAGTACTTC.